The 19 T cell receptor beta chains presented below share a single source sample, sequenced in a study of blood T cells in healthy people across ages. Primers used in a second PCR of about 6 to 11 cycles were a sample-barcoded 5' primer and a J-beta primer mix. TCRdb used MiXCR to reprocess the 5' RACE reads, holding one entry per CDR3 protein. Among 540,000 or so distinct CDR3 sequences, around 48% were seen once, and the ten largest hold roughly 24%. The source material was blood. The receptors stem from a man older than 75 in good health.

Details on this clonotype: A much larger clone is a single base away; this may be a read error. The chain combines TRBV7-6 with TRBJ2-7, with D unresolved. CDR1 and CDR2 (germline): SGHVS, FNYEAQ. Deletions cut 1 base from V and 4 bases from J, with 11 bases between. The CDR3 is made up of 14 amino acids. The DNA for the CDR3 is TGTGCCAGCAGCTTAGGGGCTGCCGGGTACGAGCAGTACTTC. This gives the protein CASSLGAAGYEQYF. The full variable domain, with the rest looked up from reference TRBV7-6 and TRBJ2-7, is GAGVSQSPRYKVTKRGQDVALRCDPISGHVSLYWYRQALGQGPEFLTYFNYEAQQDKSGLPNDRFSAERPEGSISTLTIQRTEQRDSAMYRCASSLGAAGYEQYFGPGTRLTVT.

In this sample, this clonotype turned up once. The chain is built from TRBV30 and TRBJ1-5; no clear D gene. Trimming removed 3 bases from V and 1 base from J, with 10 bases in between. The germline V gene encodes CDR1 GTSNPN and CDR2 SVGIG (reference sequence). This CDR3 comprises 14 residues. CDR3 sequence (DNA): TGTGCCTGGAGCCAAGGACTAAGCAATCAGCCCCAGCATTTT. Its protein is CAWSQGLSNQPQHF.

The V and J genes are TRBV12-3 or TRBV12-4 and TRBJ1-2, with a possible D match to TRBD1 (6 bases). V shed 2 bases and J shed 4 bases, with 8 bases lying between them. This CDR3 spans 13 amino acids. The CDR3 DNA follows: TGTGCCAGCAGTTTAACAGGGCCCTATGGCTACACCTTC. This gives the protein CASSLTGPYGYTF.

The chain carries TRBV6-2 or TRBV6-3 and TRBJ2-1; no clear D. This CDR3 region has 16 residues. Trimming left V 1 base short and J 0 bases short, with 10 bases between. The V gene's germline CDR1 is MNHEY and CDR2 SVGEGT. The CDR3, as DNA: TGTGCCAGCAGTTACTTTTTGCGGAGCTCCTACAATGAGCAGTTCTTC. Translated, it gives CASSYFLRSSYNEQFF.

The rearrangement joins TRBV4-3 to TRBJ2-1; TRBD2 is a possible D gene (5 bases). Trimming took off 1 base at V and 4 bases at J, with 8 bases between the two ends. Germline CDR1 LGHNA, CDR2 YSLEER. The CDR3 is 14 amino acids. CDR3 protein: CASSQVASYNEQFF. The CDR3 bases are TGCGCCAGCAGCCAAGTAGCGTCTTACAATGAGCAGTTCTTC.

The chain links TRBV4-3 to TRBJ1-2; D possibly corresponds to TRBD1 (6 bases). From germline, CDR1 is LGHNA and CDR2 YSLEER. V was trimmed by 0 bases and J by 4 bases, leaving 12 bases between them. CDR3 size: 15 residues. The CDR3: CASSQDQGIGYGYTF. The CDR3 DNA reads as TGCGCCAGCAGCCAAGATCAGGGGATCGGCTATGGCTACACCTTC.

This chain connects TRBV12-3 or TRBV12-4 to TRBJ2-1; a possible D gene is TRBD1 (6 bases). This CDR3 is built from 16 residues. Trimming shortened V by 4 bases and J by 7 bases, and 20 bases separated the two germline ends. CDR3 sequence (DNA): TGTGCCAGCAGTTCGCAGGGACAACTCCAGAGTAATGAGCAGTTCTTC. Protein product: CASSSQGQLQSNEQFF.

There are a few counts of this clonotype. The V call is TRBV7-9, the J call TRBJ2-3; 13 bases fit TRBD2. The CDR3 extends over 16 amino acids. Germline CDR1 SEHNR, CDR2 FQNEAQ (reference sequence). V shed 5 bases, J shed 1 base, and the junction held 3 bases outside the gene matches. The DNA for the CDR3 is TGTGCCAGCAGCATGGGGACTAGCGGGGGCACAGATACGCAGTATTTT. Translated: CASSMGTSGGTDTQYF.

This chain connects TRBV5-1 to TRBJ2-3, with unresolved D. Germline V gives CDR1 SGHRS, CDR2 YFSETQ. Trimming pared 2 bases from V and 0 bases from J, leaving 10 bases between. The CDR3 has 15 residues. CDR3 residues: CASSFGQSSTDTQYF. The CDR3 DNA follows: TGCGCCAGCAGCTTTGGCCAGTCTAGCACAGATACGCAGTATTTT.

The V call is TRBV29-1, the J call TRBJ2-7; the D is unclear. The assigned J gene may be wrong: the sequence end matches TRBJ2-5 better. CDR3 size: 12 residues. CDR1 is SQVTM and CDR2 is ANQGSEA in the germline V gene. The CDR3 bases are TGCAGCGTTGAAAAAACTGGGGAGACCCAGTACTTC. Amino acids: CSVEKTGETQYF.

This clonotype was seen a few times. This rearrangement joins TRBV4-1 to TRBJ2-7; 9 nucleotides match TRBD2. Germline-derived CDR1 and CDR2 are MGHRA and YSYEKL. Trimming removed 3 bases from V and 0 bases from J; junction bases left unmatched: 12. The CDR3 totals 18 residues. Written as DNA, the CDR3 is TGCGCCAGCAGCCAGTCGTCTAGCGGGGCCTCCATCTCCTACGAGCAGTACTTC. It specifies CASSQSSSGASISYEQYF.

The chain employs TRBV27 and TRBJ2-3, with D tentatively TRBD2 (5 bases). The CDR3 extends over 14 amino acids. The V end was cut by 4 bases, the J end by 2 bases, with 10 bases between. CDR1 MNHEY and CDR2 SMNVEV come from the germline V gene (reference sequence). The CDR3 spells CASSSQLVTDTQYF. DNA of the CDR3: TGTGCCAGCAGTTCACAACTAGTCACAGATACGCAGTATTTT.

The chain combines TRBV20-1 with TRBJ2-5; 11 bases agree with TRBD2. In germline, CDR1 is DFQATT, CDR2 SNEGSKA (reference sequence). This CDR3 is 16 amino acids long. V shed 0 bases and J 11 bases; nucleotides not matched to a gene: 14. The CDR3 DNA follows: TGCAGTGCTAGAGATCCCGGGCTAGCGGGAGGCAATGAGCAGTACTTC. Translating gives CSARDPGLAGGNEQYF.

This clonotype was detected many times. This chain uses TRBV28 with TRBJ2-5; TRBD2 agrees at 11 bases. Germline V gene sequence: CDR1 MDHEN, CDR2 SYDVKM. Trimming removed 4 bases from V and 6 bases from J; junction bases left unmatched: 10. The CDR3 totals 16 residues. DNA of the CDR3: TGTGCCAGCAGTTCTGGACTAGCGGGTTATCCCAAGACCCAGTACTTC. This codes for CASSSGLAGYPKTQYF.

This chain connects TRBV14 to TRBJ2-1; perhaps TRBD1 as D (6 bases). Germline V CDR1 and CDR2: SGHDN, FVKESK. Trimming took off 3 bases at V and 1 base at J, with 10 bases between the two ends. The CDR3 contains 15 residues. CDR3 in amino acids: CASSHTGWSYNEQFF. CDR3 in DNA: TGTGCCAGCAGCCACACAGGGTGGTCCTACAATGAGCAGTTCTTC. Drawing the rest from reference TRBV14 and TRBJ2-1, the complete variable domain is EAGVTQFPSHSVIEKGQTVTLRCDPISGHDNLYWYRRVMGKEIKFLLHFVKESKQDESGMPNNRFLAERTGGTYSTLKVQPAELEDSGVYFCASSHTGWSYNEQFFGPGTRLTVL.

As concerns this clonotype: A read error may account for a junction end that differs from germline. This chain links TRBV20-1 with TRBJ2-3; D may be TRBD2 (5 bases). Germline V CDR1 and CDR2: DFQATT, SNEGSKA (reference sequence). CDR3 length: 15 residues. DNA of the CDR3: TGCAGTGTTAGAGCCCCCGGGGTTGGTACAGATACGCAGTATTTT. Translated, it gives CSVRAPGVGTDTQYF.

This CDR3 reads CASSPRSGPETQYF. CDR3 nucleotides: TGTGCCAGCAGCCCAAGGAGTGGGCCAGAGACCCAGTACTTC. The chain has TRBV7-2 and TRBJ2-5; unclear D gene. Trimming removed 5 bases from V and 4 bases from J, with 14 bases in between. Per the germline V gene, CDR1 is SGHTA and CDR2 is FQGNSA. CDR3 length equals 14 residues.

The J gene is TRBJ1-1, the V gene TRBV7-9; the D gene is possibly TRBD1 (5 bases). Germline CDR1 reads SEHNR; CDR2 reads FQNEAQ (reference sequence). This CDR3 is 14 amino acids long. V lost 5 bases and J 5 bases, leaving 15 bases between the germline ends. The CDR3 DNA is TGTGCCAGCAGCACAACCGGGACTGAGACTGAAGCTTTCTTT. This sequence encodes CASSTTGTETEAFF.

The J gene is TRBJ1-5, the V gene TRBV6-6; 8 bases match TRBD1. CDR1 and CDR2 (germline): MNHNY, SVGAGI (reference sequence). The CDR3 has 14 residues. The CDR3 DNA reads TGTGTCACCGCGGGACAGGAAAGCAATCAGCCCCAGCATTTT. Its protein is CVTAGQESNQPQHF.